Below, 20 T cell receptor beta chains from the same sample are listed, as sequenced in a study of shared clonotypes between healthy human individuals. Positively selected for CCR7, the CD45RO-negative cells used as naive CD8 cells excluded terminally differentiated effector memory CD45RA+ cells. Generated by immunoSEQ multiplex PCR, the TCRdb table keeps only in-frame clones and is missing some. Altogether about 2.1 million clones are present, around 93% being singletons, with the ten largest covering approximately 1.6%. Sequenced: naive CD8+ T cells from PBMCs. The receptors shown here come from a man between 18 and 29 years old in good health. Some clones in this sample may be carry-over from other donors' samples.

The V call is TRBV29-1, the J call TRBJ2-2, with unresolved D. The germline V gene has CDR1 SQVTM and CDR2 ANQGSEA. This CDR3 is built from 11 residues. Trimming took 8 bases from V and 2 from J, leaving 6 bases between them. The CDR3 sequence: CSIRNTGELFF. DNA for the CDR3: TGCAGCATCCGAAACACCGGGGAGCTGTTTTTT.

The chain employs TRBV4-1 and TRBJ2-1; D might be TRBD1 (6 bases). This CDR3 is built from 13 residues. Germline lookup yields CDR1 MGHRA and CDR2 YSYEKL. V lost 2 bases, J lost 13 bases, and 15 bases lay in between. CDR3 in DNA: TGCGCCAGCAGCCAAAGGGACAAGTCTTTCCAGTTCTTC. Amino acid sequence: CASSQRDKSFQFF.

This clone was picked up one time. The chain joins TRBV2 to TRBJ1-2, with a weak D call TRBD1 (5 bases). Per germline, CDR1 SNHLY and CDR2 FYNNEI. The CDR3 has 15 residues. Trimming removed 2 bases at V and 5 bases at J, with 15 bases between. CDR3 protein: CASSERDPSTYGYTF. DNA of the CDR3: TGTGCCAGCAGTGAAAGGGACCCTTCCACGTATGGCTACACCTTC.

This clone is a singleton in its sample. Other DNA sequences of this sample code for an identical CDR3. This chain connects TRBV9 to TRBJ2-7; D may match TRBD1 or TRBD2 (5 bases each). This CDR3 spans 14 amino acids. V gave up 3 bases and J gave up 1 base, with 11 bases separating them. Germline V CDR1 and CDR2: SGDLS, YYNGEE. CDR3 loop: CASSAGTESYEQYF. The CDR3 DNA reads TGTGCCAGCAGCGCCGGGACCGAGTCCTACGAGCAGTACTTC.

The chain is built from TRBV29-1 and TRBJ2-7, with 8 bases that match TRBD2. CDR1 is SQVTM and CDR2 is ANQGSEA in the germline V gene. The length of the CDR3 is 14 residues. The junction had 10 bases not matched to a gene; V was cut back by 3 bases and J by 6 bases. CDR3 sequence: CSVENSGIPGEQYF. CDR3 DNA sequence: TGCAGCGTTGAGAATAGCGGGATTCCCGGCGAGCAGTACTTC.

The V call is TRBV23-1, the J call TRBJ1-4; D gene unclear. TRBV23-1 is an open reading frame whose function is uncertain. The V gene lost 3 bases and the J gene lost 0 bases, with 8 bases spanning the gap. The CDR3 consists of 15 residues. The CDR3 region is CASSHYTATNEKLFF. In nucleotides, the CDR3 is TGCGCCAGCAGTCATTACACTGCAACTAATGAAAAACTGTTTTTT.

In the case of this clone: The identical CDR3 is also encoded by other nucleotide sequences in the sample. The chain couples TRBV28 to TRBJ2-7; TRBD2 is a possible D gene (5 bases). V shed 6 bases and J shed 0 bases, with 12 bases lying between them. CDR1 is MDHEN, CDR2 SYDVKM, per germline. The CDR3 loop spans 14 amino acids. The CDR3 here is CASSFPGSSYEQYF. The CDR3, as DNA: TGTGCCAGCAGCTTCCCTGGGAGCTCCTACGAGCAGTACTTC.

The chain links TRBV19 to TRBJ2-1; D gene uncertain. Germline CDR1 and CDR2: LNHDA and SQIVND (reference sequence). The V gene lost 6 bases and the J gene lost 4 bases, with 22 bases spanning the gap. The CDR3 contains 17 residues. Here the CDR3 reads CASSRYGPSEAYNEQFF. In DNA, the CDR3 is TGTGCCAGTAGCCGATATGGGCCTTCCGAGGCATACAATGAGCAGTTCTTC.

The J gene is TRBJ2-7, the V gene TRBV7-7, with 9 bases lining up with TRBD1. CDR1 and CDR2 (germline): SSHAT, FNYEAQ (reference sequence). The CDR3 length is 14 residues. Trimming at V came to 5 bases and at J to 6 bases, leaving 8 bases not matched to a gene. Here the CDR3 DNA reads TGTGCCAGCAGCCCCGACAGGGGGTTGAGCGAGCAGTACTTC. Translating gives CASSPDRGLSEQYF.

The chain carries TRBV5-1 and TRBJ2-3; D is uncertain. The CDR3 contains 17 residues. V lost 0 bases, J lost 1 base, and 15 bases lay in between. Per the germline V gene, CDR1 is SGHRS and CDR2 is YFSETQ. CDR3 region: CASSLEGGFRGTDTQYF. The CDR3 DNA reads as TGCGCCAGCAGCTTGGAGGGTGGCTTTCGGGGCACAGATACGCAGTATTTT.

The chain carries TRBV14 and TRBJ2-7; D is possibly TRBD1 or TRBD2 (6 bases each). The V end lost 0 bases, the J end lost 2 bases, and 11 bases lay between the germline ends. Germline V CDR1 and CDR2: SGHDN, FVKESK. There are 15 residues in the CDR3. The CDR3 here is CASSQEWGAAYEQYF. The CDR3 bases are TGTGCCAGCAGCCAAGAATGGGGGGCGGCCTACGAGCAGTACTTC.

The rearrangement joins TRBV9 to TRBJ2-7, with 9 bases lining up with TRBD2. With 3 bases clipped from V and 4 bases from J, the junction kept 11 bases outside the gene matches. The CDR3 is made up of 16 amino acids. Germline CDR1 reads SGDLS; CDR2 reads YYNGEE. CDR3 DNA: TGTGCCAGCAGCGCAACCCAGCGGGGGGCGTGGTACGAGCAGTACTTC. As protein: CASSATQRGAWYEQYF.

J is TRBJ2-3 and V is TRBV5-1, with 8 bases aligning to TRBD2. The CDR3 is 16 amino acids. Trimming at V came to 5 bases and at J to 2 bases, leaving 10 bases not matched to a gene. Germline lookup yields CDR1 SGHRS and CDR2 YFSETQ. The CDR3 here is CASRPIAGKYTDTQYF. CDR3 in DNA: TGCGCCAGCAGACCCATAGCGGGGAAATACACAGATACGCAGTATTTT.

This rearrangement joins TRBV28 to TRBJ2-1; D possibly matches TRBD1 or TRBD2 (5 bases each). V lost 5 bases, J lost 6 bases, and 14 bases lay in between. Per germline, CDR1 MDHEN and CDR2 SYDVKM. This CDR3 has 14 residues. CDR3 sequence: CASSTFGDPNEQFF. Here the CDR3 DNA reads TGTGCCAGCAGTACCTTCGGGGACCCCAATGAGCAGTTCTTC.

The rearrangement uses TRBV5-6 and TRBJ2-1; 9 positions agree with TRBD2. The length of the CDR3 is 17 residues. V shed 2 bases and J 2 bases; nucleotides not matched to a gene: 8. Germline values: CDR1 SGHDT, CDR2 YYEEEE. The CDR3 sequence is CASSLPSLAGPYNEQFF. The CDR3 bases are TGTGCCAGCAGCTTACCCTCTCTAGCGGGGCCCTACAATGAGCAGTTCTTC.

Turning to this clone: Other DNA sequences within the sample encode an identical CDR3. The chain employs TRBV27 and TRBJ1-1, with D unclear. Germline CDR1 reads MNHEY; CDR2 reads SMNVEV (reference sequence). The V gene lost 3 bases and the J gene lost 8 bases, with 13 bases spanning the gap. The CDR3 consists of 13 residues. CDR3 in DNA: TGTGCCAGCAGTTTGGGGTTGAGAACGGAAGCTTTCTTT. Its protein product is CASSLGLRTEAFF.

V usage is TRBV10-3 and J usage is TRBJ2-7; 13 bases agree with TRBD2. This CDR3 contains 15 residues. Germline V gene data show CDR1 as ENHRY and CDR2 as SYGVKD. The V segment lost 10 bases and the J segment 1 base; nucleotides outside the gene matches: 7. As DNA, the CDR3 is TGTGCCACCGGGGGGACTAGCGGGACGTCCTACGAGCAGTACTTC. This encodes CATGGTSGTSYEQYF.

V and J are TRBV7-9 and TRBJ1-1; 9 bases are a match to TRBD1. From germline, CDR1 is SEHNR and CDR2 FQNEAQ (reference sequence). The CDR3 is made up of 16 amino acids. V gave up 4 bases and J gave up 4 bases; unmatched junction bases: 10. The CDR3 DNA reads TGTGCCAGCAGCTATGGTGACAGGGGGTACGGCACTGAAGCTTTCTTT. Encoded protein: CASSYGDRGYGTEAFF. Filled out from reference TRBV7-9 and TRBJ1-1, the complete variable domain reads DTGVSQNPRHKITKRGQNVTFRCDPISEHNRLYWYRQTLGQGPEFLTYFQNEAQLEKSRLLSDRFSAERPKGSFSTLEIQRTEQGDSAMYLCASSYGDRGYGTEAFFGQGTRLTVV.

This chain uses TRBV2 with TRBJ2-7; 7 nucleotides agree with TRBD1. Germline trimming cut 7 bases from V and 3 bases from J; bases unmatched to any gene: 3. Looked up from germline, CDR1 is SNHLY and CDR2 is FYNNEI. This CDR3 is 12 amino acids long. The CDR3 reads CASKRTGYEQYF. The CDR3, as DNA: TGTGCCAGCAAAAGGACAGGCTACGAGCAGTACTTC.

The chain is built from TRBV4-1 and TRBJ2-5; TRBD2 is a possible D gene (5 bases). Trimming took off 0 bases at V and 0 bases at J, with 8 bases between the two ends. The CDR3 is 15 residues long. The germline gives CDR1 MGHRA, CDR2 YSYEKL. The CDR3 here is CASSQDTRDQETQYF. In DNA, the CDR3 is TGCGCCAGCAGCCAAGATACGAGGGACCAAGAGACCCAGTACTTC.